These T cell receptor beta chains were read from a single sample in a study of T cells in Graves' hyperthyroidism and ophthalmopathy. TCRdb recomputed calls from the multiplex PCR reads with MiXCR, one row per CDR3 protein. The sample lists approximately 330,000 distinct CDR3 sequences, roughly 18% seen once, with about 49% in the top ten. Sequencing used blood. Every receptor here comes from a woman between 45 and 65 years old with Graves' hyperthyroidism. CDR3s include the opening cysteine and the closing phenylalanine or tryptophan. D genes are given only for firm matches. The size field is filled for only some rows; it gives once, few, many or a size class.

v_call	j_call	d_call	clone_size	cdr3_length	cdr3_nt	cdr3_aa
TRBV28	TRBJ1-5	.	many	15	TGTGCCAGCAGTTTACGGGAGACTAGCAATCAGCCCCAGCATTTT	CASSLRETSNQPQHF
TRBV19	TRBJ1-1	.	.	14	TGTGCCAGTAGTTTCCAACAGGAGAACACTGAAGCTTTCTTT	CASSFQQENTEAFF
TRBV20-1	TRBJ2-3	TRBD2	.	15	TGCAGTGCTAGAGTCGGGACTAGCGGAGCGGATACGCAGTATTTT	CSARVGTSGADTQYF
TRBV28	TRBJ1-1	.	many	16	TGTGCCAGCAGTTTACCTGGGCTTTCAGGGAGCACTGAAGCTTTCTTT	CASSLPGLSGSTEAFF
TRBV18	TRBJ2-2	.	few	15	TGTGCCAGCTCACCTCGGGACTCGGACACCGGGGAGCTGTTTTTT	CASSPRDSDTGELFF
TRBV29-1	TRBJ1-1	.	many	14	TGCAGCGCCGACCATTCAGGGGCCGAGAGTGAAGCTTTCTTT	CSADHSGAESEAFF
TRBV7-9	TRBJ1-6	.	few	19	TGTGCCAGCAGCTTAGTAAGTGGACGATCGAGCTCCTATAATTCACCCCTCCACTTT	CASSLVSGRSSSYNSPLHF
TRBV13	TRBJ2-7	.	.	13	TGTGCCAGCAGCTCAGAGCACCCCTACAAGCAGTACTTC	CASSSEHPYKQYF
TRBV12-3/TRBV12-4	TRBJ2-1	.	.	13	TGTGCCAGCAGTCGGAGTGTGGGTGATGAGCAGTTCTTC	CASSRSVGDEQFF
TRBV28	TRBJ1-1	.	many	14	TGTGCCAGCAACGTTTATGGACACCACACTGAAGCTTTCTTT	CASNVYGHHTEAFF